The 4 T cell receptor beta chains listed next were all sequenced from one sample in a study of blood T cell repertoires in COVID-19. Only in-frame clones appear in the TCRdb table, and some are missing; sequencing was by immunoSEQ multiplex PCR. The data contain around 110,000 clones, around 78% of them seen just once; the ten biggest clones take up over 2%. Sequenced sample: peripheral blood. The origin of the receptors is a man aged 30 to 45 with acute or convalescent COVID-19.

Points on this clone: A junction boundary mismatches the germline segment, possibly from a read error. The CDR3 reads CASSCFLTGTGGGRDYGYTF. As DNA, the CDR3 is TGTGCTAGCAGCTGCTTTCTCACCGGGACAGGGGGCGGGAGGGACTATGGCTACACCTTC. The V and J genes are TRBV7-7 and TRBJ1-2, with 12 bases aligning to TRBD1. The CDR3 loop spans 20 amino acids. CDR1 is SSHAT, CDR2 FNYEAQ, per germline (reference sequence).

The chain joins TRBV6-2 or TRBV6-3 to TRBJ2-7, with 10 nucleotides matching TRBD1. The V and J ends lost 5 bases and 3 bases, in that order; junction bases with no gene match: 4. This CDR3 contains 14 residues. CDR1 is MNHEY and CDR2 is SVGEGT in the germline V gene. CDR3 sequence (DNA): TGTGCCAGCAGTCGATGGACAGGGGGCTACGAGCAGTACGTC. Its protein is CASSRWTGGYEQYV.

The rearrangement joins TRBV7-3 to TRBJ1-6, with 10 bases aligning to TRBD1. In germline, CDR1 is SGHTA, CDR2 FQGTGA. CDR3 length equals 15 residues. V was clipped by 4 bases and J by 7 bases; unmatched bases: 4. Here the CDR3 DNA reads TGTGCCAGCAGCTCGACAGGGGGCAGGAATTCACCCCTCCACTTT. Amino acids: CASSSTGGRNSPLHF.

This clone was recorded once. This chain joins TRBV5-6 and TRBJ1-2, with 7 bases aligning to TRBD1. CDR3 length: 14 amino acids. Germline loops: CDR1 SGHDT, CDR2 YYEEEE. J lost 3 bases, V lost 4 bases, and 6 bases had no gene match. CDR3 coding DNA: TGTGCCAGCAGCCCACAGGGGAAGGACTATGGCTACACCTTC. This translates into CASSPQGKDYGYTF.